The T cell receptor (beta chain) described here comes from a study of OX40 agonist ivuxolimab in advanced cancers. Study-level background: The mean age was 60 years, ranging from 23 to 79, with more than 70% of participants male.

The method was immunoSEQ multiplex PCR; TCRdb's version includes in-frame clones alone and lacks a portion of them. The sample carries approximately 100,000 clones, around 82% recorded once. Autoimmune disease history or systemic immunosuppression barred patients. Study outcomes and limitations: Among the lowest peripheral clonal expansion occurred in 0.1-3.0 mg/kg partial responders. Expanded clones belonging to CD8+ T cells outnumbered, on average, those of CD4+.

Notes on this clone: The antigen is unknown. Germline is not matched at one junction end, which may reflect a read error.

This TCR derives from an adult with an advanced solid tumor such as melanoma, head and neck, liver or kidney cancer. Sequencing was performed on CD4+ or CD8+ T cells sorted from blood, taken in a trial of the OX40 agonist ivuxolimab.

CDR3 sequence reads: CASSSGPTDMQYF. The CDR3 nucleotides read TGTGCCAGCAGCTCGGGACCCACAGATATGCAGTATTTT. The chain joins TRBV5-4 to TRBJ2-3; D is perhaps TRBD1 or TRBD2 (5 bases each). CDR1 SGHNT and CDR2 YYREEE come from the germline V gene (reference sequence). CDR3 length: 13 amino acids.